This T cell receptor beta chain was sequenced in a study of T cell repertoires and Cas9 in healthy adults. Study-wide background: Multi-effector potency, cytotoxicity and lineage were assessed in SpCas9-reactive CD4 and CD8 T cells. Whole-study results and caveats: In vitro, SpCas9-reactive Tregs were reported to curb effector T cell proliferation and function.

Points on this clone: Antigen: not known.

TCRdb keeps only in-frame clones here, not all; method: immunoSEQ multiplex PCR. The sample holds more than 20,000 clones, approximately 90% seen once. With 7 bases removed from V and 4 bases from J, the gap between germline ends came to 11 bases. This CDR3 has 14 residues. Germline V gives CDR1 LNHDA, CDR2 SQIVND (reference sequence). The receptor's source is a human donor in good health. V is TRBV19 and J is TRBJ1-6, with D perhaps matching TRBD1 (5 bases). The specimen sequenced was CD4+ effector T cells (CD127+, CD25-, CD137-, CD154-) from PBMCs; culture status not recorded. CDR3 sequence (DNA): TGTGCCAGTAAATCTGGACATTATAATTCACCCCTCCACTTT. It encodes CASKSGHYNSPLHF. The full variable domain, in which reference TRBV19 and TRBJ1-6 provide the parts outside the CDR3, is DGGITQSPKYLFRKEGQNVTLSCEQNLNHDAMYWYRQDPGQGLRLIYYSQIVNDFQKGDIAEGYSVSREKKESFPLTVTSAQKNPTAFYLCASKSGHYNSPLHFGNGTRLTVT.